The 30 T cell receptor beta chains reported below all come from one sample, sequenced in a study of response to subunit inactivated influenza vaccine. One entry per CDR3 protein, called by TCRdb with MiXCR from the RT-PCR reads. The sample gives about 830,000 distinct CDR3 sequences, less than 20% of which show up once; roughly 11% is in the top ten. The sample here was PBMCs from blood, taken about 5 days after vaccination. The receptors stem from a man between 45 and 60 years old who received an inactivated influenza vaccine.

This clonotype showed up just a few times. The V gene is TRBV9, the J gene TRBJ2-5; 13 bases are shared with TRBD2. The junction had 5 bases not matched to a gene; V was cut back by 4 bases and J by 5 bases. Germline loops: CDR1 SGDLS, CDR2 YYNGEE. The CDR3 covers 15 residues. Written as DNA, the CDR3 is TGTGCCAGCAGCCTCGGGACTAGCGGGACTGAGACCCAGTACTTC. This encodes CASSLGTSGTETQYF.

This clonotype appeared a few times. The chain combines TRBV15 with TRBJ2-3; 8 nucleotides agree with TRBD2. J was trimmed by 12 bases and V by 5 bases; bases with no gene match: 10. Germline CDR1 is LNHNV and CDR2 is YYDKDF (reference sequence). The CDR3 loop spans 13 amino acids. CDR3 loop: CATSAVAGLFQYF. Written as DNA, the CDR3 is TGTGCCACCAGCGCGGTAGCGGGGCTTTTTCAGTATTTT.

This clonotype was detected a few times. This sequence joins TRBV4-1 and TRBJ2-7, with a weak D call TRBD1 (5 bases). The CDR3 consists of 14 residues. Germline V gene sequence: CDR1 MGHRA, CDR2 YSYEKL. V lost 3 bases to trimming and J lost 6 bases, with 15 bases between them. The CDR3 DNA follows: TGCGCCAGCAGCCAGGACACGACCATTGGCGAGCAGTACTTC. It is translated as CASSQDTTIGEQYF.

This clonotype occurred a few times. The rearrangement links TRBV6-5 to TRBJ1-1, with D possibly being TRBD1 (5 bases). Germline V gene data show CDR1 as MNHEY and CDR2 as SVGAGI. The CDR3 is 18 amino acids. Trimming stripped 2 bases from V and 3 bases from J, with 22 bases between. The CDR3, as DNA: TGTGCCAGCAGTTACCGCCCGACCCGGTGGGGCGAGGACACTGAAGCTTTCTTT. Its protein product is CASSYRPTRWGEDTEAFF.

V usage is TRBV4-1 and J usage is TRBJ2-6; D might be TRBD2 (5 bases). The CDR3 consists of 21 residues. Germline CDR1 MGHRA, CDR2 YSYEKL. Trimming took off 0 bases at V and 0 bases at J, with 21 bases between the two ends. In DNA, the CDR3 is TGCGCCAGCAGCCAAGACCGAACTAGATCTCTAACCCCCTCTGGGGCCAACGTCCTGACTTTC. Translating it yields CASSQDRTRSLTPSGANVLTF.

A few counts support this clonotype. V gene TRBV5-1 combines with J gene TRBJ2-7; D is undetermined. Trimming removed 0 bases at V and 1 base at J, with 8 bases between. CDR3 length equals 14 residues. Germline loops: CDR1 SGHRS, CDR2 YFSETQ. As DNA, the CDR3 is TGCGCCAGCAGCTTGGCGGCGCTTTCCTACGAGCAGTACTTC. It codes for CASSLAALSYEQYF.

The genes are TRBV20-1 and TRBJ1-5; D is undetermined. In germline, CDR1 is DFQATT, CDR2 SNEGSKA (reference sequence). The CDR3 extends over 13 amino acids. The ends were cut back, 3 bases at V and 4 bases at J, with 10 bases in the middle. The DNA for the CDR3 is TGCAGTGCTAGTAAGGGCTCGAATCAGCCCCAGCATTTT. This translates into CSASKGSNQPQHF.

The chain combines TRBV6-5 with TRBJ2-3; TRBD2 aligns across 9 bases. The CDR3 is made up of 15 amino acids. CDR1 is MNHEY and CDR2 is SVGAGI in the germline V gene. J was trimmed by 6 bases and V by 2 bases; bases with no gene match: 6. The CDR3 nucleotides are TGTGCCAGCAGTTACGGCGGGGGGGCCAAGGATACGCAGTATTTT. Protein: CASSYGGGAKDTQYF.

V gene TRBV4-2 combines with J gene TRBJ2-2; 12 bases are a match to TRBD2. The CDR3 has 17 amino acids. J lost 5 bases, V lost 4 bases, and 8 bases had no gene match. Germline loops: CDR1 LGHNA, CDR2 YNFKEQ. The CDR3 reads CASSPTSGREDTGELFF. As DNA, the CDR3 is TGTGCCAGCAGCCCGACTAGCGGGAGAGAGGATACCGGGGAGCTGTTTTTT.

The chain recombines TRBV12-3 or TRBV12-4 with TRBJ2-7; TRBD2 matches at 13 bases. There are 16 residues in the CDR3. V shed 5 bases, J shed 2 bases, and the junction held 6 bases outside the gene matches. The CDR3 coding sequence is TGTGCCAGCAGTATCGGGACTAGCGGGGTGGCCTACGAGCAGTACTTC. Translating gives CASSIGTSGVAYEQYF.

The rearrangement links TRBV5-5 to TRBJ2-6, with 9 bases identical to TRBD1. Germline assignment: CDR1 SGHKS and CDR2 YYEKEE (reference sequence). The CDR3 extends over 15 amino acids. V gave up 4 bases and J gave up 1 base; unmatched junction bases: 0. The CDR3, as DNA: TGTGCCAGCAGCGGACAGGGGTCTGGGGCCAACGTCCTGACTTTC. It encodes CASSGQGSGANVLTF.

This clonotype was seen a few times. The rearrangement uses TRBV29-1 and TRBJ1-1, with D possibly being TRBD1 (5 bases). The germline CDR1 and CDR2 sequences are SQVTM and ANQGSEA. This CDR3 spans 13 amino acids. The ends were cut back, 1 base at V and 1 base at J, with 7 bases in the middle. CDR3 protein: CSVEGDRNTEAFF. The CDR3 DNA reads TGCAGCGTTGAAGGCGACAGGAACACTGAAGCTTTCTTT.

This clonotype was detected only a few times. The rearrangement uses TRBV5-6 and TRBJ2-7; D not certain. This CDR3 has 11 residues. Between the trimmed V and J ends, which lost 2 bases and 6 bases, there was a span of 6 bases. Germline lookup yields CDR1 SGHDT and CDR2 YYEEEE. CDR3 in amino acids: CASSFSLEQYF. Here the CDR3 DNA reads TGTGCCAGCAGCTTTTCCCTCGAGCAGTACTTC.

This clonotype has just a few counts. The chain couples TRBV7-9 to TRBJ1-2, with TRBD1 as a possible D gene (6 bases). V was cut by 4 bases and J by 3 bases, with 9 bases left in between. CDR3 length: 13 residues. Germline-derived CDR1 and CDR2 are SEHNR and FQNEAQ (reference sequence). The CDR3 protein is CASSSDRYYGYTF. CDR3 sequence (DNA): TGTGCCAGCAGCTCGGACAGATACTATGGCTACACCTTC.

This clonotype has ten or more counts. CDR3 residues: CASSLVRGSTDTQYF. As DNA, the CDR3 is TGCGCCAGCAGCTTGGTACGGGGGAGCACAGATACGCAGTATTTT. The chain joins TRBV5-1 to TRBJ2-3; weak D call: TRBD2 (6 bases). V shed 0 bases and J shed 0 bases, with 8 bases lying between them. CDR1 and CDR2 from the germline V gene are SGHRS and YFSETQ. The CDR3 contains 15 residues.

This clonotype was found a few times. The chain recombines TRBV3-1 with TRBJ2-7; D is possibly TRBD2 (6 bases). The CDR3 has 15 residues. V was cut by 4 bases and J by 4 bases, with 17 bases left in between. Looked up from germline, CDR1 is LGHDT and CDR2 is YNNKEL (reference sequence). CDR3 in amino acids: CASSPRDPTSYEQYF. As DNA, the CDR3 is TGTGCCAGCAGCCCGCGGGACCCCACCAGTTACGAGCAGTACTTC.

This clonotype has more than one count but fewer than ten. The chain links TRBV4-1 to TRBJ2-5, with 13 positions matching TRBD2. Germline trimming cut 0 bases from V and 4 bases from J; bases unmatched to any gene: 5. This CDR3 is 17 amino acids long. Per the germline V gene, CDR1 is MGHRA and CDR2 is YSYEKL. The DNA for the CDR3 is TGCGCCAGCAGCCAAGAAGGGACTAGCGGGGTACTAGAGACCCAGTACTTC. Its translation is CASSQEGTSGVLETQYF.

This clonotype appeared many times. The chain recombines TRBV29-1 with TRBJ2-7; D unresolved. The CDR3 spans 12 residues. CDR1 and CDR2 (germline): SQVTM, ANQGSEA. The ends were cut back, 4 bases at V and 2 bases at J, with 9 bases in the middle. CDR3 DNA: TGCAGCGTTGGCCAAGGGACCTACGAGCAGTACTTC. Amino acid sequence: CSVGQGTYEQYF.

The rearrangement uses TRBV11-1 and TRBJ2-5, with D perhaps TRBD1 or TRBD2 (5 bases each). This CDR3 region has 19 residues. Trimming removed 0 bases at V and 2 bases at J, with 22 bases between. CDR1 is SGHAT, CDR2 FQDESV, per germline (reference sequence). This CDR3 is CASSLALGRTQWEQETQYF. CDR3 DNA: TGTGCCAGCAGCTTAGCCCTGGGACGGACGCAATGGGAACAAGAGACCCAGTACTTC.

This clonotype was detected only a few times. The genes are TRBV12-3 or TRBV12-4 and TRBJ2-2; 8 positions match TRBD2. This CDR3 spans 16 amino acids. J was trimmed by 4 bases and V by 3 bases; bases with no gene match: 7. In DNA form, the CDR3 reads TGTGCCAGCAGTTTTCGGGGGGGCCAGGTCACCGGGGAGCTGTTTTTT. Protein product: CASSFRGGQVTGELFF.

Many counts were recorded for this clonotype. The rearrangement uses TRBV5-1 and TRBJ2-1; D is uncertain. Between the trimmed V and J ends, which lost 4 bases and 2 bases, there was a span of 7 bases. The V gene's germline CDR1 is SGHRS and CDR2 YFSETQ. The CDR3 has 13 amino acids. CDR3 nucleotides: TGCGCCAGCAGCCCTAATGCCTACAATGAGCAGTTCTTC. It codes for CASSPNAYNEQFF.

There are many counts of this clonotype. The chain combines TRBV11-2 with TRBJ2-1; 12 bases fit TRBD2. The CDR3 length is 19 residues. Trimming cost V 5 bases and J 9 bases; bases outside gene matches: 20. From germline, CDR1 is SGHAT and CDR2 FQNNGV. The CDR3 DNA sequence: TGTGCCAGCAGCCCAATTTCTAGCGGGAGGGGAGTGAGGGGGAGTGAGCAGTTCTTC. Translated, it gives CASSPISSGRGVRGSEQFF. The entire variable domain, with the rest obtained from reference TRBV11-2 and TRBJ2-1, is as follows: EAGVAQSPRYKIIEKRQSVAFWCNPISGHATLYWYQQILGQGPKLLIQFQNNGVVDDSQLPKDRFSAERLKGVDSTLKIQPAKLEDSAVYLCASSPISSGRGVRGSEQFFGPGTRLTVL.

The chain couples TRBV6-2 or TRBV6-3 to TRBJ2-1, with D possibly being TRBD1 or TRBD2 (5 bases each). Trimming cost V 0 bases and J 9 bases, with 12 bases left between them. Germline V gene data show CDR1 as MNHEY and CDR2 as SVGEGT. The CDR3 covers 14 residues. In DNA form, the CDR3 reads TGTGCCAGCAGTTACTCGAGGGGTGGTGGTGAGCAGTTCTTC. It yields the protein CASSYSRGGGEQFF.

The V and J genes are TRBV19 and TRBJ1-2, with D possibly being TRBD1 (6 bases). With 5 bases removed from V and 0 bases from J, the gap between germline ends came to 16 bases. Germline-derived CDR1 and CDR2 are LNHDA and SQIVND (reference sequence). The CDR3 has 16 residues. CDR3 nucleotide sequence: TGTGCCAGTAGTGGGGAACAGGGATGGGCTAACTATGGCTACACCTTC. Translation gives CASSGEQGWANYGYTF.

V is TRBV6-1 and J is TRBJ2-5; 11 nucleotides align to TRBD2. CDR1 and CDR2 (germline): MNHNS, SASEGT. The CDR3 contains 15 residues. Trimming removed 5 bases from V and 3 bases from J; junction bases left unmatched: 5. For the CDR3, the DNA is TGTGCCAGCAGTCCTAGCGGGGGGCACAAAGAGACCCAGTACTTC. Amino acid sequence: CASSPSGGHKETQYF.

This clonotype was counted at least ten times. The J gene is TRBJ2-5, the V gene TRBV4-3; 9 bases match TRBD1. This CDR3 comprises 15 residues. The germline V gene has CDR1 LGHNA and CDR2 YSLEER. After removal of 2 bases from V and 5 bases from J, the junction contained 6 bases not matched to a gene. CDR3 in amino acids: CASSQRGTGMETQYF. The DNA of the CDR3 is TGCGCCAGCAGCCAACGAGGGACAGGGATGGAGACCCAGTACTTC.

V gene TRBV15 combines with J gene TRBJ2-5; the D gene is possibly TRBD1 (6 bases). Trimming took off 5 bases at V and 5 bases at J, with 15 bases between the two ends. The germline V gene encodes CDR1 LNHNV and CDR2 YYDKDF (reference sequence). The CDR3 runs 14 residues. CDR3 sequence: CATSRGGERETQYF. CDR3 coding DNA: TGTGCCACCAGCCGAGGGGGAGAGCGTGAGACCCAGTACTTC.

The chain is built from TRBV12-3 or TRBV12-4 and TRBJ2-1; 11 nucleotides line up with TRBD2. CDR3 size: 16 residues. J lost 2 bases, V lost 3 bases, and 3 bases had no gene match. This CDR3 is CASSFSGRVTYNEQFF. The CDR3 bases are TGTGCCAGCAGTTTTAGCGGGAGGGTCACCTACAATGAGCAGTTCTTC.

The chain has TRBV7-2 and TRBJ2-5; the match to TRBD2 covers 10 bases. The CDR3 length is 15 residues. The V segment lost 1 base and the J segment 4 bases; nucleotides outside the gene matches: 3. CDR1 SGHTA and CDR2 FQGNSA come from the germline V gene. CDR3 residues: CASSLESSGRETQYF. CDR3 nucleotides: TGTGCCAGCAGCTTAGAGTCTAGCGGGAGAGAGACCCAGTACTTC.

The V call is TRBV5-5, the J call TRBJ1-2; 7 nucleotides agree with TRBD1. Trimming took 2 bases from V and 5 from J; bases not matched to a gene: 6. The CDR3 covers 14 residues. Germline V lookup: CDR1 SGHKS, CDR2 YYEKEE (reference sequence). CDR3 bases: TGTGCCAGCAGCTTCCGACAGGGAGGGTATGGCTACACCTTC. Its translation is CASSFRQGGYGYTF. Based on the CDR3 plus reference TRBV5-5 and TRBJ1-2, the full variable domain is DAGVTQSPTHLIKTRGQQVTLRCSPISGHKSVSWYQQVLGQGPQFIFQYYEKEERGRGNFPDRFSARQFPNYSSELNVNALLLGDSALYLCASSFRQGGYGYTFGSGTRLTVV.